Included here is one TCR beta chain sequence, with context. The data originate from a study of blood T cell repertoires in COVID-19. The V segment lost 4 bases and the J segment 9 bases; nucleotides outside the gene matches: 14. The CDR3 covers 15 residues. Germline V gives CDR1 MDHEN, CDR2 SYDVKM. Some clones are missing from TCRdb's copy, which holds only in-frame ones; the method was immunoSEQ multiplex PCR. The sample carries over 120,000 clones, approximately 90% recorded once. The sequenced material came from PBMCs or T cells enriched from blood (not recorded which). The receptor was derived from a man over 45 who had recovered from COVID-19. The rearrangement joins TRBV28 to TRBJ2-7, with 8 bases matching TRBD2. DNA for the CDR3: TGTGCCAGCAGTTCCAGCAGCGGGAGTGGGATCGGGCAGTACTTC. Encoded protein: CASSSSSGSGIGQYF.